Listed here are 19 T cell receptor beta chains from one sample, sequenced in a study of shared clonotypes between healthy human individuals. Sequenced by immunoSEQ multiplex PCR; TCRdb stores in-frame clones only, minus some. The sample lists roughly 700,000 clones; roughly 70% were seen once. Input material: memory CD4+ T cells sorted from blood. Specified subset: CD45RA-negative fraction. Receptors originate from a woman younger than 45 in good health.

The chain carries TRBV13 and TRBJ1-1; perhaps TRBD1 as D (5 bases). This CDR3 comprises 15 residues. Germline V gene lookup returns CDR1 PRHDT and CDR2 FYEKMQ (reference sequence). V was shortened by 1 base and J by 3 bases, with 12 bases between the two germline ends. The CDR3 nucleotides are TGTGCCAGCAGCTTAGCGTGGGGCGGAGACACTGAAGCTTTCTTT. This translates into CASSLAWGGDTEAFF.

V usage is TRBV18 and J usage is TRBJ2-6, with D unresolved. With 0 bases removed from V and 1 base from J, the gap between germline ends came to 4 bases. The CDR3 runs to 15 residues. CDR1 is KGHSH and CDR2 is LQKENI in the germline V gene. CDR3 in DNA: TGTGCCAGCTCACCACCGAATTCTGGGGCCAACGTCCTGACTTTC. As protein: CASSPPNSGANVLTF.

The sample holds a few counts of this clone. V and J are TRBV11-2 and TRBJ2-6, with TRBD1 identical over 7 bases. The length of the CDR3 is 19 residues. In germline, CDR1 is SGHAT, CDR2 FQNNGV. J gave up 0 bases and V 5 bases, and 13 bases lay outside the gene matches. CDR3 protein: CASSKGTVARNSGANVLTF. As DNA, the CDR3 is TGTGCCAGCAGCAAAGGGACAGTAGCCCGAAACTCTGGGGCCAACGTCCTGACTTTC.

The rearrangement links TRBV25-1 to TRBJ2-2, with D tentatively TRBD1 or TRBD2 (7 bases each). Germline V gene data show CDR1 as MGHDK and CDR2 as SYGVNS. The CDR3 has 17 residues. V gave up 7 bases and J gave up 3 bases, with 21 bases separating them. As DNA, the CDR3 is TGTGCCAGCACTCCAGTGGGGGGAGGGGGCCACACCGGGGAGCTGTTTTTT. This codes for CASTPVGGGGHTGELFF.

The chain employs TRBV28 and TRBJ1-5; 8 nucleotides line up with TRBD1. This CDR3 spans 17 amino acids. The trim removed 3 bases at V and 3 bases at J, leaving 10 bases unmatched. The germline V gene has CDR1 MDHEN and CDR2 SYDVKM. The CDR3 loop reads CASSFQGAHSLNQPQHF. The CDR3 DNA sequence: TGTGCCAGCAGTTTTCAGGGGGCTCACTCCCTCAATCAGCCCCAGCATTTT.

This clone occurred a few times. The J gene is TRBJ2-3, the V gene TRBV9, with D uncertain. The germline V gene encodes CDR1 SGDLS and CDR2 YYNGEE. Trimming took off 3 bases at V and 1 base at J, with 15 bases between the two ends. The CDR3 consists of 16 residues. The CDR3 here is CASSAQGVVGTDTQYF. The DNA of the CDR3 is TGTGCCAGCAGCGCCCAAGGAGTAGTCGGCACAGATACGCAGTATTTT.

The chain couples TRBV14 to TRBJ2-7; D is unresolved. V was trimmed by 8 bases and J by 2 bases, leaving 13 bases between them. The CDR3 loop spans 13 amino acids. Germline CDR1 is SGHDN and CDR2 is FVKESK. The CDR3 loop reads CASLTHGPYEQYF. Here the CDR3 DNA reads TGTGCCAGCTTAACCCATGGGCCCTACGAGCAGTACTTC. Drawing the rest from reference TRBV14 and TRBJ2-7, the complete variable domain is EAGVTQFPSHSVIEKGQTVTLRCDPISGHDNLYWYRRVMGKEIKFLLHFVKESKQDESGMPNNRFLAERTGGTYSTLKVQPAELEDSGVYFCASLTHGPYEQYFGPGTRLTVT.

The rearrangement links TRBV9 to TRBJ1-3; D may be TRBD1 (6 bases). Trimming left V 0 bases short and J 6 bases short, with 19 bases between. The length of the CDR3 is 17 residues. The germline V gene has CDR1 SGDLS and CDR2 YYNGEE. Written as DNA, the CDR3 is TGTGCCAGCAGCGTAGGATGGCTTCGGACAGCCACAAACACCATATATTTT. Translation: CASSVGWLRTATNTIYF.

This sequence joins TRBV11-2 and TRBJ2-5; TRBD2 aligns across 8 bases. The V gene's germline CDR1 is SGHAT and CDR2 FQNNGV. With V trimmed by 4 bases and J by 5 bases, 3 bases remained unmatched. There are 13 residues in the CDR3. The CDR3 region has the DNA TGTGCCAGCAGCTGGGGACTAGGGGAGACCCAGTACTTC. This encodes CASSWGLGETQYF.

The V call is TRBV4-1, the J call TRBJ1-2, with D possibly matching TRBD1 (6 bases). In germline, CDR1 is MGHRA, CDR2 YSYEKL. This CDR3 contains 13 residues. The ends were cut back, 5 bases at V and 6 bases at J, with 13 bases in the middle. The CDR3 DNA follows: TGCGCCAGCAGCTTCACAGGGTTAAATGGCTACACCTTC. This sequence encodes CASSFTGLNGYTF.

The V gene is TRBV6-1, the J gene TRBJ2-3; 14 bases map to TRBD2. There are 16 residues in the CDR3. J was trimmed by 3 bases and V by 4 bases; bases with no gene match: 3. Per the germline V gene, CDR1 is MNHNS and CDR2 is SASEGT. The CDR3 nucleotides read TGTGCCAGCAGTGCTAGACTAGCGGGAGGGACAGATACGCAGTATTTT. It codes for CASSARLAGGTDTQYF.

This chain connects TRBV4-2 to TRBJ1-2; perhaps TRBD1 as D (5 bases). CDR1 is LGHNA, CDR2 YNFKEQ, per germline. With 0 bases removed from V and 8 bases from J, the gap between germline ends came to 16 bases. CDR3 size: 15 residues. DNA of the CDR3: TGTGCCAGCAGCCAAGATCTATGGGGGGTGAGGGGCTACACCTTC. Translated: CASSQDLWGVRGYTF.

The CDR3 DNA follows: TGCGCCAGCAGCACTACTAGCACAGATACGCAGTATTTT. This sequence encodes CASSTTSTDTQYF. The gene calls are TRBV5-1 and TRBJ2-3, with D unclear. Trimming took 4 bases from V and 0 from J, leaving 6 bases between them. Looked up from germline, CDR1 is SGHRS and CDR2 is YFSETQ. The CDR3 contains 13 residues. Full variable domain (remainder filled in from reference TRBV5-1 and TRBJ2-3): KAGVTQTPRYLIKTRGQQVTLSCSPISGHRSVSWYQQTPGQGLQFLFEYFSETQRNKGNFPGRFSGRQFSNSRSEMNVSTLELGDSALYLCASSTTSTDTQYFGPGTRLTVL.

The CDR3 spells CSVEDTAGSYEQYF. The CDR3 DNA reads as TGCAGCGTTGAAGATACGGCGGGATCCTACGAGCAGTACTTC. The chain links TRBV29-1 to TRBJ2-7; weak D call: TRBD2 (6 bases). V was cut by 0 bases and J by 1 base, with 10 bases left in between. Germline CDR1 and CDR2: SQVTM and ANQGSEA. This CDR3 spans 14 amino acids.

V gene TRBV5-1 combines with J gene TRBJ2-7, with a weak D call TRBD2 (6 bases). In germline, CDR1 is SGHRS, CDR2 YFSETQ. V was cut by 0 bases and J by 3 bases, with 16 bases left in between. The CDR3 loop spans 16 amino acids. The CDR3 loop is CASSLGPGLRDYEQYF. The CDR3 DNA sequence: TGCGCCAGCAGCTTGGGTCCGGGACTTCGAGACTACGAGCAGTACTTC.

The gene calls are TRBV23-1 and TRBJ2-7; 7 positions match TRBD1. TRBV23-1 is given ORF status, its function remaining uncertain. This CDR3 comprises 14 residues. V shed 0 bases, J shed 1 base, and the junction held 0 bases outside the gene matches. Here the CDR3 reads CASSQSGQSYEQYF. CDR3 nucleotide sequence: TGCGCCAGCAGTCAATCGGGACAGTCCTACGAGCAGTACTTC.

This clone showed up just a few times. The genes are TRBV18 and TRBJ2-1, with 13 bases matching TRBD2. With 4 bases clipped from V and 7 bases from J, the junction kept 4 bases outside the gene matches. Germline V gene sequence: CDR1 KGHSH, CDR2 LQKENI. The CDR3 consists of 15 residues. The CDR3 DNA sequence: TGTGCCAGCTCACAGCCGGGACTAGCGGGAAATGAGCAGTTCTTC. Its translation: CASSQPGLAGNEQFF.

This clone showed up just a few times. The chain joins TRBV5-1 to TRBJ1-1, with 9 bases lining up with TRBD1. The V gene end was trimmed by 0 bases and the J gene end by 6 bases; junction bases not matched to a gene: 6. Germline lookup yields CDR1 SGHRS and CDR2 YFSETQ. The CDR3 length is 15 residues. CDR3 region: CASSLEDRGVAEAFF. The CDR3 region has the DNA TGCGCCAGCAGCTTGGAGGACAGGGGAGTCGCTGAAGCTTTCTTT. Full variable domain (outside the CDR3, taken from reference TRBV5-1 and TRBJ1-1): KAGVTQTPRYLIKTRGQQVTLSCSPISGHRSVSWYQQTPGQGLQFLFEYFSETQRNKGNFPGRFSGRQFSNSRSEMNVSTLELGDSALYLCASSLEDRGVAEAFFGQGTRLTVV.

This rearrangement joins TRBV19 to TRBJ1-1, with D unclear. Trimming took off 3 bases at V and 4 bases at J, with 6 bases between the two ends. The CDR3 is 12 residues long. Germline lookup yields CDR1 LNHDA and CDR2 SQIVND (reference sequence). The CDR3 protein is CASSMWGTEAFF. The CDR3 DNA is TGTGCCAGTAGTATGTGGGGCACTGAAGCTTTCTTT.